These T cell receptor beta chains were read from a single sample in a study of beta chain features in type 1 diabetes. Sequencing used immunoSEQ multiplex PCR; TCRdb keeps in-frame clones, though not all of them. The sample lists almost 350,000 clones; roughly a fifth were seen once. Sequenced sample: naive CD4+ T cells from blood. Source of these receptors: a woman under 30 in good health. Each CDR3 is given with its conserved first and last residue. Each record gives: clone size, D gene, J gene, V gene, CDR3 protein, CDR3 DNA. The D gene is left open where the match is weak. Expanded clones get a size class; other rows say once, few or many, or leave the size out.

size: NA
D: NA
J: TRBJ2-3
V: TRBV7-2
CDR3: CASSLGSGPADTQYF
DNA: TGTGCCAGCAGCTTAGGTTCAGGGCCAGCAGATACGCAGTATTTT

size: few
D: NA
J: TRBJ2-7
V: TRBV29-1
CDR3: CSVLSVGEQYF
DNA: TGCAGCGTCTTGAGTGTCGGCGAGCAGTACTTC

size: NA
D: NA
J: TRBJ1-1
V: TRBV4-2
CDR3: CASSQDATGPYEAFF
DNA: TGTGCCAGCAGCCAAGATGCTACAGGGCCTTATGAAGCTTTCTTT

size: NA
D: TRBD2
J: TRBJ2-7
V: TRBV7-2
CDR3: CASSLGGTSAPYEQYF
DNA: TGTGCCAGCAGCTTAGGAGGGACTAGCGCGCCCTACGAGCAGTACTTC

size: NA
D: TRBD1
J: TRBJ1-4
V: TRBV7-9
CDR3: CASSNWDRGDEKLFF
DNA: TGTGCCAGCAGTAATTGGGACAGGGGTGATGAAAAACTGTTTTTT

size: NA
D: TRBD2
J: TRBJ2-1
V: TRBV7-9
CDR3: CASSSYFGLAGSYNEQFF
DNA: TGTGCCAGCAGCTCCTACTTCGGACTAGCGGGCTCCTACAATGAGCAGTTCTTC

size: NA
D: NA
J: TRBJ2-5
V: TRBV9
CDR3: CASSVAGGGSQETQYF
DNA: TGTGCCAGCAGCGTAGCTGGAGGCGGCAGTCAAGAGACCCAGTACTTC

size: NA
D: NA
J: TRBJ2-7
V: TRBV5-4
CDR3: CASSLGAVSYEQYF
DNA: TGTGCCAGCAGCTTAGGGGCGGTATCCTACGAGCAGTACTTC

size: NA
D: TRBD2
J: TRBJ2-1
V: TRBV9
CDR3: CASSATSGTNEQFF
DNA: TGTGCCAGCAGCGCGACTAGCGGGACGAATGAGCAGTTCTTC

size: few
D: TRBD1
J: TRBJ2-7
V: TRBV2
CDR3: CASSVKEDRAYEQYF
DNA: TGTGCCAGCAGTGTTAAAGAGGACAGGGCCTACGAGCAGTACTTC

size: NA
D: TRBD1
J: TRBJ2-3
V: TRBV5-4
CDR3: CASSLAGTVTDTQYF
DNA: TGTGCCAGCAGCTTGGCTGGGACAGTCACAGATACGCAGTATTTT

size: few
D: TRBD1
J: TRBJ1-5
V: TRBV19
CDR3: CASSKDRVHQPQHF
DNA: TGTGCCAGTAGTAAGGACAGGGTTCATCAGCCCCAGCATTTT

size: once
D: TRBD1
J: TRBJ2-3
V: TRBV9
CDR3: CASSESGTGIDTQYF
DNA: TGTGCCAGCAGCGAATCCGGGACAGGGATAGATACGCAGTATTTT

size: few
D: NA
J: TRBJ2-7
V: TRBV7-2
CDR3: CASSLVGLSYEQYF
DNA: TGTGCCAGCAGCTTAGTGGGCCTCAGCTACGAGCAGTACTTC

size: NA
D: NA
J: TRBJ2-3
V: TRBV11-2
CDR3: CASRPTGDTQYF
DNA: TGTGCCAGCAGACCGACGGGGGATACGCAGTATTTT

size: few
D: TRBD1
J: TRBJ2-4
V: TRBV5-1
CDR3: CASSLGQGSGNIQYF
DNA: TGCGCCAGCAGCTTGGGACAGGGAAGCGGAAACATTCAGTACTTC

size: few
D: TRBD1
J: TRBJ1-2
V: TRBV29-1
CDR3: CSVEGADGYTF
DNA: TGCAGCGTGGAGGGGGCGGATGGCTACACCTTC

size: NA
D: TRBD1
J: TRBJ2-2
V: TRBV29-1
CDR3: CSALDRARTGELFF
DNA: TGCAGCGCACTCGACAGGGCGCGCACCGGGGAGCTGTTTTTT

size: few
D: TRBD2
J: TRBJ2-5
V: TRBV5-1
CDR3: CASSPYGLAGAGTQYF
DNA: TGCGCCAGCAGCCCGTATGGACTAGCGGGAGCCGGGACCCAGTACTTC

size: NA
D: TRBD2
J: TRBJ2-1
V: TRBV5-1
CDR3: CASSSGLAGGPGYNEQFF
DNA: TGCGCCAGCAGCTCGGGACTAGCGGGAGGGCCGGGATACAATGAGCAGTTCTTC

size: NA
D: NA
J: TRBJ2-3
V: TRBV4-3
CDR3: CASSQGRDTQYF
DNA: TGCGCCAGCAGCCAGGGCAGAGATACGCAGTATTTT

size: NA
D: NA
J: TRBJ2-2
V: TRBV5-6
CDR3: CASRRDSRRNTGELFF
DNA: TGTGCCAGCAGGAGAGACAGCCGGAGAAACACCGGGGAGCTGTTTTTT

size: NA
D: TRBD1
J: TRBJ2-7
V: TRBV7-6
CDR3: CASSLDPWQGAYEQYF
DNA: TGTGCCAGCAGCTTAGACCCTTGGCAGGGGGCCTACGAGCAGTACTTC

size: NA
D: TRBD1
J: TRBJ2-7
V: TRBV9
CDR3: CASSLGQTYEQYF
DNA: TGTGCCAGCAGCCTGGGACAGACCTACGAGCAGTACTTC

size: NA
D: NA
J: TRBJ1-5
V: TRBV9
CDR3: CASSDNPNQPQHF
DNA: TGTGCCAGCAGCGACAACCCCAATCAGCCCCAGCATTTT

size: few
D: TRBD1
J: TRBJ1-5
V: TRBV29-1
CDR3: CSATGGKGQPQHF
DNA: TGCAGCGCCACAGGGGGCAAGGGACAGCCCCAGCATTTT

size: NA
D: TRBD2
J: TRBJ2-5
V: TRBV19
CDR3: CASSQRGRGAQETQYF
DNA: TGTGCCAGTAGCCAGCGGGGACGTGGGGCACAAGAGACCCAGTACTTC

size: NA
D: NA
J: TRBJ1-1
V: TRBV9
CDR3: CASSATAGMNTEAFF
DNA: TGTGCCAGCAGCGCCACGGCGGGTATGAACACTGAAGCTTTCTTT

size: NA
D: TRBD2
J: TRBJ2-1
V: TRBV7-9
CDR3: CASSFALAAYNEQFF
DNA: TGTGCCAGCAGCTTCGCGCTAGCGGCTTACAATGAGCAGTTCTTC

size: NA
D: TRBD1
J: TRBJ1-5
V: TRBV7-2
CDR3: CASSTGVQPQHF
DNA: TGTGCCAGCAGCACAGGGGTTCAGCCCCAGCATTTT

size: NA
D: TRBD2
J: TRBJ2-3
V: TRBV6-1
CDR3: CASSERGTPDTQYF
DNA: TGTGCCAGCAGTGAGCGGGGGACTCCAGATACGCAGTATTTT

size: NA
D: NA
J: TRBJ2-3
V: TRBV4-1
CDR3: CASSQDGQGADTQYF
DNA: TGCGCCAGCAGCCAAGATGGCCAAGGGGCGGATACGCAGTATTTT

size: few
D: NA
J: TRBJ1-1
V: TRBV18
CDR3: CASSPRLTTGPTEAFF
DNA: TGTGCCAGCTCACCACGGCTCACTACCGGCCCCACTGAAGCTTTCTTT

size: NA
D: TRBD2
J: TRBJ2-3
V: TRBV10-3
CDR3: CAISGSSGSTDTQYF
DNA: TGTGCCATCAGTGGGTCTAGCGGGAGCACAGATACGCAGTATTTT

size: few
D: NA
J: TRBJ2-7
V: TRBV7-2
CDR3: CASSLRRPGSYEQYF
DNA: TGTGCCAGCAGCTTACGGCGCCCAGGCTCCTACGAGCAGTACTTC

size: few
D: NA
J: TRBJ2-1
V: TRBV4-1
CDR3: CASSRRLVTLSYNEQFF
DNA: TGCGCCAGCAGCCGTAGACTCGTAACTCTATCGTACAATGAGCAGTTCTTC

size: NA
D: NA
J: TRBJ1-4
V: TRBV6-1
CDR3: CASSDLRDIDEKLFF
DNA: TGTGCCAGCAGTGACCTCCGGGACATCGATGAAAAACTGTTTTTT

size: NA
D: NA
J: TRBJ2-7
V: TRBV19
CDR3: CASSIPRTGYEQYF
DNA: TGTGCCAGTAGTATCCCGAGAACGGGCTACGAGCAGTACTTC

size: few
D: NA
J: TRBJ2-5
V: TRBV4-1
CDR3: CASSQVAGLQETQYF
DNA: TGCGCCAGCAGCCAAGTAGCCGGCCTCCAAGAGACCCAGTACTTC

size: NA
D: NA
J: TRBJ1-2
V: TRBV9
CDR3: CASSAEVTAYGYTF
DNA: TGTGCCAGCAGCGCAGAGGTGACAGCTTATGGCTACACCTTC

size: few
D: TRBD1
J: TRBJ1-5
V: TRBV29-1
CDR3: CSVAGTENQPQHF
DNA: TGCAGCGTTGCTGGGACAGAAAATCAGCCCCAGCATTTT

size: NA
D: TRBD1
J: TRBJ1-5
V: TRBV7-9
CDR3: CASSAQGAEWQPQHF
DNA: TGTGCCAGCAGCGCACAGGGGGCAGAGTGGCAGCCCCAGCATTTT

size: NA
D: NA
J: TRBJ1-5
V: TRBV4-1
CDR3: CASSQEGAGQPQHF
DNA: TGCGCCAGCAGCCAAGAGGGGGCTGGTCAGCCCCAGCATTTT

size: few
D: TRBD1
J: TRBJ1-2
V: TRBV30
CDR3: CAWSGAGQGDYGYTF
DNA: TGTGCCTGGAGTGGGGCCGGACAGGGGGACTATGGCTACACCTTC

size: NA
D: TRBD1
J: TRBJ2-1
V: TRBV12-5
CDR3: CASGRAGQGDNEQFF
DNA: TGTGCTAGTGGGAGAGCGGGACAGGGAGACAATGAGCAGTTCTTC

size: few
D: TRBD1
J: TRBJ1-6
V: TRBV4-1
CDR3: CASSHDRAPGKALHF
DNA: TGCGCCAGCAGCCATGACAGGGCCCCTGGTAAGGCCCTCCACTTT

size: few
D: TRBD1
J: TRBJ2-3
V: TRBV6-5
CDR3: CASRATGDGTDTQYF
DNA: TGTGCCAGCAGGGCGACAGGGGACGGAACAGATACGCAGTATTTT

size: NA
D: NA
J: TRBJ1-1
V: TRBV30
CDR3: CAWSVGRGYTEAFF
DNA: TGTGCCTGGAGTGTGGGGAGGGGGTACACTGAAGCTTTCTTT

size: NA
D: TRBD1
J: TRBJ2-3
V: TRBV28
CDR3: CASSLWGTGEGTDTQYF
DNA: TGTGCCAGCAGTTTATGGGGGACAGGGGAAGGCACAGATACGCAGTATTTT

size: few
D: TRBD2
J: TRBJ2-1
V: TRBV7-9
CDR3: CASSPVPSSGVYNEQFF
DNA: TGTGCCAGCAGCCCGGTGCCCTCTAGCGGGGTTTACAATGAGCAGTTCTTC

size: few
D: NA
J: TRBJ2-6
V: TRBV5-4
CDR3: CASSRDSSGANVLTF
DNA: TGTGCCAGCAGCCGAGACAGCTCTGGGGCCAACGTCCTGACTTTC

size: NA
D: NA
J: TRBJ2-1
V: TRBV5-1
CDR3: CASSLVGAPSYNEQFF
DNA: TGCGCCAGCAGCTTGGTGGGAGCCCCCTCCTACAATGAGCAGTTCTTC

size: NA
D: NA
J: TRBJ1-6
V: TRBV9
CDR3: CASGTEGGRNSPLHF
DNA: TGTGCCAGCGGCACTGAGGGAGGCCGCAATTCACCCCTCCACTTT